This entry lists 15 T cell receptor beta chains sequenced from one sample in a study of pediatric ulcerative colitis. This table comes from immunoSEQ multiplex PCR, and its TCRdb copy is limited to in-frame clones, with some not included. The profile shows thousands of clones, around 89% of them singletons. The sequenced sample was blood. The receptors were gathered from a boy under 18 with mild ulcerative colitis.

The rearrangement links TRBV2 to TRBJ2-3; 7 bases line up with TRBD1. The ends lost 7 bases at V and 4 bases at J; junction bases unmatched: 8. The CDR3 covers 14 residues. Germline V gives CDR1 SNHLY, CDR2 FYNNEI. CDR3 bases: TGTGCCAGCACTTCGACAGGGATGGCAGATACGCAGTATTTT. Residues: CASTSTGMADTQYF. The full variable domain, its missing parts supplied by reference TRBV2 and TRBJ2-3, is EPEVTQTPSHQVTQMGQEVILRCVPISNHLYFYWYRQILGQKVEFLVSFYNNEISEKSEIFDDQFSVERPDGSNFTLKIRSTKLEDSAMYFCASTSTGMADTQYFGPGTRLTVL.

This clone was recorded once. The chain joins TRBV9 to TRBJ2-6, with D unclear. Germline V gene lookup returns CDR1 SGDLS and CDR2 YYNGEE. The CDR3 has 17 residues. V shed 7 bases and J shed 5 bases, with 22 bases lying between them. CDR3 residues: CASPSEFKQSRANVLTF. The CDR3 DNA is TGTGCCAGCCCTTCAGAGTTCAAACAAAGTCGGGCCAACGTCCTGACTTTC.

V usage is TRBV6-4 and J usage is TRBJ2-1; tentatively, D is TRBD2 (6 bases). Germline V lookup: CDR1 MRHNA, CDR2 SNTAGT. Trimming removed 4 bases from V and 7 bases from J, with 14 bases in between. This CDR3 has 14 residues. The CDR3 loop reads CASSAKPGRNEQFF. CDR3 coding DNA: TGTGCCAGCAGTGCGAAGCCAGGGAGGAATGAGCAGTTCTTC.

The CDR3 sequence: CASSDPTDTQYF. DNA of the CDR3: TGTGCCAGCAGCGATCCGACAGATACGCAGTATTTT. The rearrangement joins TRBV7-9 to TRBJ2-3; D not resolved. This CDR3 comprises 12 residues. The ends were cut back, 5 bases at V and 3 bases at J, with 6 bases in the middle. Germline lookup yields CDR1 SEHNR and CDR2 FQNEAQ (reference sequence).

CDR3 region: CASYSPGLGTQYF. In DNA, the CDR3 is TGTGCCAGCTACTCCCCGGGACTAGGAACGCAGTATTTT. The chain is built from TRBV27 and TRBJ2-3, with 8 bases that match TRBD2. The germline gives CDR1 MNHEY, CDR2 SMNVEV (reference sequence). CDR3 length: 13 residues. After removal of 8 bases from V and 9 bases from J, the junction contained 10 bases not matched to a gene.

The chain employs TRBV5-1 and TRBJ2-2; D is ambiguous. Germline CDR1 and CDR2: SGHRS and YFSETQ. The length of the CDR3 is 15 residues. Trimming stripped 0 bases from V and 0 bases from J, with 6 bases between. DNA for the CDR3: TGCGCCAGCAGCTTGGCTGGGGCGAACACCGGGGAGCTGTTTTTT. It is translated as CASSLAGANTGELFF.

The rearrangement links TRBV7-3 to TRBJ2-1, with 8 bases fitting TRBD2. Trimming at V came to 2 bases and at J to 3 bases, leaving 3 bases not matched to a gene. CDR1 SGHTA and CDR2 FQGTGA come from the germline V gene. This CDR3 has 15 amino acids. CDR3 nucleotide sequence: TGTGCCAGCAGCTTACGGCGGGAGGTCTACAATGAGCAGTTCTTC. This codes for CASSLRREVYNEQFF.

The chain recombines TRBV5-1 with TRBJ2-1; the D is unclear. Between the trimmed V and J ends, which lost 1 base and 0 bases, there was a span of 8 bases. Germline loops: CDR1 SGHRS, CDR2 YFSETQ. This CDR3 comprises 15 residues. The CDR3 protein is CASSLKASSYNEQFF. CDR3 sequence (DNA): TGCGCCAGCAGCTTGAAGGCTAGCTCCTACAATGAGCAGTTCTTC.

This chain links TRBV30 with TRBJ1-1, with 7 bases matching TRBD1. V was clipped by 8 bases and J by 5 bases; unmatched bases: 11. Germline V CDR1 and CDR2: GTSNPN, SVGIG (reference sequence). The CDR3 consists of 13 residues. The CDR3 DNA is TGTGCCGGCCGTCTTCAGGGGGTAACTGAAGCTTTCTTT. It encodes CAGRLQGVTEAFF.

This chain joins TRBV29-1 and TRBJ1-3, with a weak D call TRBD1 (6 bases). Deletions cut 4 bases from V and 8 bases from J, with 12 bases between. Looked up from germline, CDR1 is SQVTM and CDR2 is ANQGSEA. The CDR3 totals 12 residues. The CDR3 DNA follows: TGCAGCGTTGCTAAAGGGGGGGACACCATATATTTT. Protein sequence: CSVAKGGDTIYF.

V gene TRBV6-1 combines with J gene TRBJ1-1, with a possible D match to TRBD1 (6 bases). Germline CDR1 and CDR2: MNHNS and SASEGT. CDR3 length: 15 residues. Trimming took off 7 bases at V and 8 bases at J, with 23 bases between the two ends. The DNA for the CDR3 is TGTGCCAGCACTCTCCACAGTCCCGGGACATTGGAAGCTTTCTTT. It specifies CASTLHSPGTLEAFF.

The V call is TRBV19, the J call TRBJ1-2, with 7 bases lining up with TRBD1. V shed 9 bases, J shed 3 bases, and the junction held 4 bases outside the gene matches. There are 12 residues in the CDR3. The germline gives CDR1 LNHDA, CDR2 SQIVND (reference sequence). The CDR3 nucleotides are TGTGCCAGCACAGGGGCTTACTATGGCTACACCTTC. Its translation: CASTGAYYGYTF.

This clone has more than one count but fewer than ten. The chain employs TRBV6-1 and TRBJ2-7, with 9 nucleotides matching TRBD2. This CDR3 contains 13 residues. Germline CDR1 and CDR2: MNHNS and SASEGT. In nucleotides, the CDR3 is TGTGGCCTAGCGGGAACACTCCCCTGGGAGCAGTACTTC. Its translation is CGLAGTLPWEQYF.

The chain combines TRBV27 with TRBJ2-7, with TRBD2 identical over 7 bases. V lost 5 bases to trimming and J lost 3 bases; unmatched junction nucleotides: 4. There are 13 residues in the CDR3. Germline CDR1 and CDR2: MNHEY and SMNVEV (reference sequence). This chain's CDR3 is CASSRGVYYEQYF. CDR3 sequence (DNA): TGTGCCAGCAGTCGGGGGGTCTACTACGAGCAGTACTTC.

The rearrangement links TRBV28 to TRBJ2-1; 7 bases fit TRBD2. The CDR3 totals 19 residues. V lost 5 bases to trimming and J lost 1 base; unmatched junction nucleotides: 17. CDR1 and CDR2 from the germline V gene are MDHEN and SYDVKM. The CDR3 is CASSPSPGGGSGSYNEQFF. CDR3 nucleotide sequence: TGTGCCAGCAGTCCCTCCCCGGGGGGTGGGAGCGGGTCCTACAATGAGCAGTTCTTC.